The clone carrying this TCR beta chain has ten or more counts. TCRdb reprocessed the 5' RACE reads with MiXCR, giving one entry per CDR3 protein. Altogether under 700,000 distinct CDR3 sequences are present, roughly 22% being singletons, with the ten largest covering about 12%. The data originate from a study of T-cell memory formation after mild COVID-19. Germline values: CDR1 SGDLS, CDR2 YYNGEE. Germline trimming cut 0 bases from V and 0 bases from J; bases unmatched to any gene: 6. The CDR3 consists of 17 residues. This chain joins TRBV9 and TRBJ2-3; 8 bases map to TRBD1. The specimen was PBMCs or a T cell subset sorted from them (not recorded which). The sequence came from an adult woman who had mild COVID-19 (a few samples of this study predate the infection). Cell type and time point are not known. CDR3 in DNA: TGTGCCAGCAGCGTAGATGGGACAGGCTCTAGCACAGATACGCAGTATTTT. Encoded protein: CASSVDGTGSSTDTQYF.